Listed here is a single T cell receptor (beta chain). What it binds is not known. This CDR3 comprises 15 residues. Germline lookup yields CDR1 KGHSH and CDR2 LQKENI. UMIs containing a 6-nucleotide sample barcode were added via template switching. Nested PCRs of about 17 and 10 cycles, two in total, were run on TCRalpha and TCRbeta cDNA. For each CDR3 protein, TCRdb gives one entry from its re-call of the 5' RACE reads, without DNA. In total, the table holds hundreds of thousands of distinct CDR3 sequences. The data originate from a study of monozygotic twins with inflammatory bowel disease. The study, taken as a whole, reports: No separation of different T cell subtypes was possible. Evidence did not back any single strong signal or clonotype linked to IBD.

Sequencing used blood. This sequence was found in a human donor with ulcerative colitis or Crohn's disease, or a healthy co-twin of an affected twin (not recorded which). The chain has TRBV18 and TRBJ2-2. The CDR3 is CASSPEETNTGELFF.